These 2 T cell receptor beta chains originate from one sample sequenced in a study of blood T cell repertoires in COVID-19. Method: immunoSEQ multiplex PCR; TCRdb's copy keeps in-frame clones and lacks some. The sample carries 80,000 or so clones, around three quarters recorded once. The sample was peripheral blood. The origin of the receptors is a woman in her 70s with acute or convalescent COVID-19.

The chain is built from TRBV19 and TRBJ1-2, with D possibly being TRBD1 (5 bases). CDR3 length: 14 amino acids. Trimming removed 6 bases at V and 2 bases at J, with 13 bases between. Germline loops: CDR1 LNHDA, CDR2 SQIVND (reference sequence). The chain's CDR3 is CASSAGTQNYGYTF. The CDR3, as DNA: TGTGCCAGTAGCGCCGGGACTCAGAACTATGGCTACACCTTC.

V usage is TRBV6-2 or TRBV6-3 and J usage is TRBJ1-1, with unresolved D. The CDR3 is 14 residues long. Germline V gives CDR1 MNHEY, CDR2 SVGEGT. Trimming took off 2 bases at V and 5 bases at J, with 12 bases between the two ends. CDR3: CASSYGQVRTEAFF. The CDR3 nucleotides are TGTGCCAGCAGTTACGGTCAGGTTCGGACTGAAGCTTTCTTT.